A single sample is the source of the 19 T cell receptor beta chains below, sequenced in a study of T-cell reconstitution after alpha-beta-depleted transplantation in children. A library of TCRbeta sequences, prepared with unique molecular identifiers, was generated. Using its own MiXCR run on the PCR reads, TCRdb lists one record per CDR3 protein. The sample shows 250,000 to 400,000 distinct CDR3 sequences, about a quarter of them seen only once. The sample in question was PBMCs, mostly from graft donor cells, obtained 180 days after TCRalphabeta/CD19-depleted stem cell transplant. These TCRs come from a male patient under 18 who had a stem cell transplant for acute lymphoblastic leukemia, so the T cells may come from the graft donor.

The chain employs TRBV7-2 and TRBJ2-7; weak D call: TRBD2 (5 bases). The CDR3 contains 15 residues. Germline CDR1 reads SGHTA; CDR2 reads FQGNSA. V was clipped by 5 bases and J by 0 bases, with 14 bases between them. This chain's CDR3 is CASSVGLHSSYEQYF. CDR3 DNA sequence: TGTGCCAGCAGCGTCGGACTGCATAGCTCCTACGAGCAGTACTTC.

The chain has TRBV7-2 and TRBJ2-5; 7 bases fit TRBD2. The CDR3 has 15 amino acids. The V and J ends lost 2 bases and 0 bases, in that order; junction bases with no gene match: 3. The germline gives CDR1 SGHTA, CDR2 FQGNSA. CDR3 residues: CASSLYGRNQETQYF. The DNA of the CDR3 is TGTGCCAGCAGCTTATACGGGAGGAACCAAGAGACCCAGTACTTC.

Only a few counts were recorded for this clonotype. The chain is built from TRBV6-5 and TRBJ1-1; 8 bases line up with TRBD1. Unmatched junction bases numbered 9, after V lost 2 bases and J lost 7 bases. CDR1 and CDR2 (germline): MNHEY, SVGAGI. The CDR3 runs to 15 residues. The DNA of the CDR3 is TGTGCCAGCAGTTACCATTCAGGGGGCTCCGGTGAAGCTTTCTTT. Translating gives CASSYHSGGSGEAFF.

The chain recombines TRBV10-3 with TRBJ1-2; D gene ambiguous. Trimming cost V 8 bases and J 4 bases, with 5 bases left between them. Germline V gene sequence: CDR1 ENHRY, CDR2 SYGVKD. The CDR3 runs 10 residues. In DNA form, the CDR3 reads TGTGCCATCGGGATCTATGGCTACACCTTC. The encoded protein is CAIGIYGYTF.

The gene calls are TRBV6-4 and TRBJ2-1; D gene unclear. The CDR3 sequence is 14 residues long. V lost 3 bases and J 2 bases, leaving 8 bases between the germline ends. Germline V gene data show CDR1 as MRHNA and CDR2 as SNTAGT. The CDR3 sequence is CASSESYTYNEQFF. The CDR3 DNA reads as TGTGCCAGCAGTGAATCGTACACCTACAATGAGCAGTTCTTC.

The chain joins TRBV5-1 to TRBJ2-1; maybe TRBD1 (5 bases). CDR3 length equals 17 residues. V dropped 1 base and J dropped 6 bases, with 20 bases sitting between them. Germline CDR1 is SGHRS and CDR2 is YFSETQ. The CDR3 DNA sequence: TGCGCCAGCAGCTTGTGGCTCATCCAGGGATCCGGCAATGAGCAGTTCTTC. Protein product: CASSLWLIQGSGNEQFF.

V usage is TRBV5-1 and J usage is TRBJ2-7; 7 nucleotides agree with TRBD1. The CDR3 contains 15 residues. CDR1 is SGHRS, CDR2 YFSETQ, per germline. V lost 5 bases to trimming and J lost 2 bases; unmatched junction nucleotides: 10. The CDR3 here is CASSFRGDSPYEQYF. The CDR3 coding sequence is TGCGCCAGCAGTTTTAGAGGGGACAGCCCCTACGAGCAGTACTTC.

This clonotype was seen a handful of times. V gene TRBV20-1 combines with J gene TRBJ1-4; D is unclear. The CDR3 totals 14 residues. Germline V CDR1 and CDR2: DFQATT, SNEGSKA (reference sequence). V lost 0 bases, J lost 7 bases, and 12 bases lay in between. The CDR3 DNA reads as TGCAGTGCTAGAGATGGACGTGGCTTTGAAAAACTGTTTTTT. Translating gives CSARDGRGFEKLFF.

This clonotype turned up a few times. The rearrangement joins TRBV7-9 to TRBJ1-4; D remains unclear. The CDR3 runs 16 residues. Trimming removed 0 bases from V and 4 bases from J, with 12 bases in between. Germline assignment: CDR1 SEHNR and CDR2 FQNEAQ (reference sequence). CDR3 in DNA: TGTGCCAGCAGCTTAGCGCCAGGTCCTCTTAATGAAAAACTGTTTTTT. It specifies CASSLAPGPLNEKLFF.

The chain uses TRBV7-9 and TRBJ2-7; 7 nucleotides line up with TRBD1. The CDR3 contains 12 residues. Per the germline V gene, CDR1 is SEHNR and CDR2 is FQNEAQ (reference sequence). Trimming removed 3 bases from V and 9 bases from J; junction bases left unmatched: 5. CDR3 region: CASSFEGAVQYF. The CDR3 DNA sequence: TGTGCCAGCAGCTTTGAGGGGGCTGTGCAGTACTTC.

V is TRBV7-6 and J is TRBJ2-6; D gene unclear. The CDR3 runs 20 residues. Germline-derived CDR1 and CDR2 are SGHVS and FNYEAQ. V lost 2 bases and J lost 0, with 20 bases in between. In DNA, the CDR3 is TGTGCCAGCAGCTTATCCGGCCCCCAAGTCGCCCACTCTGGGGCCAACGTCCTGACTTTC. Protein product: CASSLSGPQVAHSGANVLTF.

A few counts support this clonotype. The rearrangement uses TRBV18 and TRBJ2-5, with a possible D match to TRBD1 (6 bases). The CDR3 runs 15 residues. The V gene's germline CDR1 is KGHSH and CDR2 LQKENI. V dropped 5 bases and J dropped 3 bases, with 16 bases sitting between them. CDR3 in amino acids: CASSKIPGDEETQYF. CDR3 bases: TGTGCCAGCTCAAAGATCCCAGGGGATGAAGAGACCCAGTACTTC.

About this clonotype: It may be a read error: a sequence one base away is much more abundant. The V and J genes are TRBV12-3 or TRBV12-4 and TRBJ2-1, with 8 bases that match TRBD2. The CDR3 loop spans 19 amino acids. This CDR3 reads CASCLAPLTSASSYNEQFF. The DNA for the CDR3 is TGTGCCAGCTGTTTAGCGCCCTTGACTAGCGCAAGCTCCTACAATGAGCAGTTCTTC.

This rearrangement joins TRBV20-1 to TRBJ1-5; D is possibly TRBD1 (6 bases). Per germline, CDR1 DFQATT and CDR2 SNEGSKA (reference sequence). V gave up 0 bases and J gave up 6 bases, with 12 bases separating them. The CDR3 is made up of 14 amino acids. The chain's CDR3 is CSARDPRGRQPQHF. In nucleotides, the CDR3 is TGCAGTGCTAGAGATCCCCGGGGGCGTCAGCCCCAGCATTTT.

The chain combines TRBV27 with TRBJ2-3; possible D gene TRBD2, 5 bases. The CDR3 covers 18 residues. V was shortened by 5 bases and J by 0 bases, with 21 bases between the two germline ends. Germline-derived CDR1 and CDR2 are MNHEY and SMNVEV (reference sequence). The CDR3 reads CASSITRRRNSSTDTQYF. CDR3 nucleotides: TGTGCCAGCAGTATAACTCGGAGGCGGAACTCTAGCACAGATACGCAGTATTTT.

The chain couples TRBV6-5 to TRBJ2-7; 9 bases fit TRBD1. CDR1 is MNHEY, CDR2 SVGAGI, per germline. V shed 1 base and J 3 bases; nucleotides not matched to a gene: 13. The CDR3 runs to 18 residues. CDR3 region: CASSYFAVWGQGFYEQYF. The CDR3 bases are TGTGCCAGCAGTTACTTCGCCGTATGGGGACAGGGTTTCTACGAGCAGTACTTC.

The chain has TRBV15 and TRBJ1-4; D remains ambiguous. The CDR3 has 16 residues. Between the trimmed V and J ends, which lost 5 bases and 4 bases, there was a span of 17 bases. Per the germline V gene, CDR1 is LNHNV and CDR2 is YYDKDF (reference sequence). In nucleotides, the CDR3 is TGTGCCACCAGCGGCGGCGCCTGGGGAGTTAATGAAAAACTGTTTTTT. Translation: CATSGGAWGVNEKLFF.

This clonotype was counted between two and nine times. This chain joins TRBV29-1 and TRBJ2-7; tentative D call: TRBD1 (6 bases). V dropped 4 bases and J dropped 3 bases, with 13 bases sitting between them. This CDR3 region has 13 residues. Germline CDR1 and CDR2: SQVTM and ANQGSEA. CDR3 residues: CSVGRGTGYEQYF. The CDR3 coding sequence is TGCAGCGTTGGCAGGGGTACGGGCTACGAGCAGTACTTC.

The chain carries TRBV18 and TRBJ2-7, with TRBD2 matching over 11 bases. The germline gives CDR1 KGHSH, CDR2 LQKENI. V shed 1 base, J shed 3 bases, and the junction held 8 bases outside the gene matches. The CDR3 is 17 amino acids. The chain's CDR3 is CASSPLQLAGALYEQYF. In nucleotides, the CDR3 is TGTGCCAGCTCACCACTTCAACTAGCGGGAGCCCTCTACGAGCAGTACTTC.